The text below deals with one TCR beta chain. What it recognizes is unknown. This record comes from a study of cytomegalovirus exposure and HLA in healthy donors. Findings of the study overall: Presence/absence analyses supposed approximately even sequencing depth among donors. On later analysis, the bulk of CMV-associated TCR beta chains appeared to be HLA-restricted.

PCR employed 60 Vbeta and 13 Jbeta primers. Profiling relied on immunoSEQ multiplex PCR, and the TCRdb table lists in-frame clones only, not all of them. The table shows about 160,000 clones, with roughly 80% occurring only once. The CDR3 length is 15 residues. Per the germline V gene, CDR1 is SGHRS and CDR2 is YFSETQ. The ends lost 0 bases at V and 5 bases at J; junction bases unmatched: 5. V usage is TRBV5-1 and J usage is TRBJ1-5; 7 positions match TRBD1. The source material was PBMCs. The source of this sequence is a woman in her 30s in good health and CMV-seronegative. The CDR3 DNA reads TGCGCCAGCAGCTTGGGAGGGGGCGCCGATCAGCCCCAGCATTTT. Encoded protein: CASSLGGGADQPQHF.